This section outlines one TCR beta chain sequence together with its context. Its antigen is still unknown. The source of the sample is a study of cytomegalovirus exposure and HLA in healthy donors. 60 Vbeta and 13 Jbeta primers were used in PCR. The repertoire was sequenced with immunoSEQ multiplex PCR; TCRdb's copy has only in-frame clones and lacks some. The sample includes about 160,000 clones, approximately 88% of them seen just once. Germline V CDR1 and CDR2: MDHEN, SYDVKM. This CDR3 spans 14 amino acids. V was clipped by 1 base and J by 2 bases, with 8 bases between them. The study, taken as a whole, reports: Later analysis reportedly placed an Asian-associated ancestry cluster below the roughly 680-donor mean in N-insertions.

The chain couples TRBV28 to TRBJ2-5; TRBD2 is a possible D gene (6 bases). This clonotype was sampled from a woman under 30 in good health and CMV-seronegative. Sequencing was carried out using PBMCs. CDR3 sequence reads: CASSLSGSQETQYF. The DNA of the CDR3 is TGTGCCAGCAGTTTATCCGGGAGTCAAGAGACCCAGTACTTC.